This T cell receptor beta chain was observed in a study of cytomegalovirus exposure and HLA in healthy donors. CDR3 length: 15 amino acids. The germline V gene has CDR1 LGHNA and CDR2 YNFKEQ. V shed 3 bases and J shed 2 bases, with 12 bases lying between them. Vbeta (60) and Jbeta (13) primers were used in the PCR. Here immunoSEQ multiplex PCR was the method, and the copy in TCRdb shows in-frame clones only, minus some. The table shows 100,000 to 150,000 clones, with about 80% occurring only once. Note on this clone: Its antigen is not identified.

Findings of the study overall: Most subjects' HLA-A and HLA-B alleles were reportedly predicted from TCR beta sequences. As a later analysis showed, a missense DCLRE1C variant was linked to trimming of TCR beta V- and J-genes. A later look showed TCR association rates differing by HLA locus, highest for DRB1 and lowest for HLA-C.

What was sequenced was PBMCs. The J gene is TRBJ2-3, the V gene TRBV4-2; TRBD2 might be the D (6 bases). The TCR was taken from a woman aged 45-59 years in good health and CMV-seropositive. DNA for the CDR3: TGTGCCAGCAGCCAGACCGGGAGCCCCACAGATACGCAGTATTTT. Translating it yields CASSQTGSPTDTQYF.